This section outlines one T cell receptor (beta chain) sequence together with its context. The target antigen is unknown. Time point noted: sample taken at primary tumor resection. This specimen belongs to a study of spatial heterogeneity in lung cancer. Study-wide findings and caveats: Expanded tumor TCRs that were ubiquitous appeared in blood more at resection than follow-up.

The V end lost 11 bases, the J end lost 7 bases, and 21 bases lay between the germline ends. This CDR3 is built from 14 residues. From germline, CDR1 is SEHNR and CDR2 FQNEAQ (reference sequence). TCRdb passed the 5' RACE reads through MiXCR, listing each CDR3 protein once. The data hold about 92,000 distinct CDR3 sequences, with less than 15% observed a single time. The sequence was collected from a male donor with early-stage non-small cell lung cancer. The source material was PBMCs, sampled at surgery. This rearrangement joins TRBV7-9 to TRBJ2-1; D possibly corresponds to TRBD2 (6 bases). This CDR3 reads CAVFPGSGANEQFF. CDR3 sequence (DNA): TGTGCCGTATTTCCTGGGTCGGGAGCAAATGAGCAGTTCTTC.